The present T cell receptor beta chain was sequenced within a study of vaccination and CD4 T cells after COVID-19. The CDR3 contains 10 residues. From germline, CDR1 is MNHNS and CDR2 SASEGT. Trimming stripped 10 bases from V and 5 bases from J, with 7 bases between. Treatment denoted: approximately nine-day PBMC culture with coronavirus spike peptide pools or control peptides (ViraFEST assay). The Oncomine TCR Beta short-read assay sequenced DNA from cultured CD4+ T cells. From the PCR reads, TCRdb called clonotypes with MiXCR, one entry per CDR3 protein. The table records 20,000 to 25,000 distinct CDR3 sequences, about 52% of them present only once. This clonotype has just a few counts. What it binds is not known.

The sample was CD4+ T cells from blood, cultured in vitro. The source of this sequence is a human donor who had recovered from COVID-19. The chain combines TRBV6-1 with TRBJ2-3, with D possibly being TRBD2 (6 bases). The CDR3 sequence is CATGRDTQYF. The CDR3 DNA reads as TGTGCCACCGGGAGAGATACGCAGTATTTT.